The rows below give T cell receptor beta chains drawn from one sample of a study of early T cells in non-severe SARS-CoV-2 infection. TCRdb reprocessed the 5' RACE reads with MiXCR, giving one entry per CDR3 protein. Here the sample spans tens of thousands of distinct CDR3 sequences, 13% being singletons. The sample comprised whole blood. These receptors originate from an adult who was a healthcare worker with PCR-confirmed SARS-CoV-2 infection or an uninfected control (not recorded which). Each CDR3 is given with its conserved first and last residue. Each record gives: V gene, clone size, J gene, D gene, CDR3 DNA, CDR3 protein. D genes are given only for firm matches. A clone size is listed for some rows: how often the clone was seen (once, few, many), or a class if it is expanded.

V gene: TRBV28; clone size: few; J gene: TRBJ2-5; D gene: NA; CDR3 DNA: TGTGCCAGCAGGGATCGGGCCTACCAAGAGACCCAGTACTTC; CDR3 protein: CASRDRAYQETQYF
V gene: TRBV9; clone size: many; J gene: TRBJ1-5; D gene: NA; CDR3 DNA: TGTGCCAGCAGCGCACAGGGAGGCAATCAGCCCCAGCATTTT; CDR3 protein: CASSAQGGNQPQHF
V gene: TRBV3-1; clone size: NA; J gene: TRBJ2-7; D gene: NA; CDR3 DNA: TGTGCCAGCAGCCAAGAAGGGCGCGAGCAGTACTTC; CDR3 protein: CASSQEGREQYF
V gene: TRBV5-1; clone size: few; J gene: TRBJ1-1; D gene: NA; CDR3 DNA: TGCGCCAGCAGCCCATCGCCGGGAGGTCCGGCTGAAGCTTTCTTT; CDR3 protein: CASSPSPGGPAEAFF
V gene: TRBV12-3/TRBV12-4; clone size: NA; J gene: TRBJ2-2; D gene: TRBD2; CDR3 DNA: TGTGCCAGTAGCAGTTGGAGGACTAGCGGGACCGGGGAGCTGTTTTTT; CDR3 protein: CASSSWRTSGTGELFF
V gene: TRBV5-1; clone size: many; J gene: TRBJ2-2; D gene: NA; CDR3 DNA: TGCGCCAGCAGCTTGGTCAGGAGGGGCACCGGGGAGCTGTTTTTT; CDR3 protein: CASSLVRRGTGELFF
V gene: TRBV7-7; clone size: NA; J gene: TRBJ2-7; D gene: NA; CDR3 DNA: TGTGCTAGCAGGCTCCCCGGAGACGGGTCTACGGATGAGCAGTACTTC; CDR3 protein: CASRLPGDGSTDEQYF
V gene: TRBV9; clone size: few; J gene: TRBJ2-2; D gene: TRBD2; CDR3 DNA: TGTGCCAGCAGCGTACGGATAGCGGGCCCCGGGGAGCTGTTTTTT; CDR3 protein: CASSVRIAGPGELFF
V gene: TRBV2; clone size: few; J gene: TRBJ2-3; D gene: NA; CDR3 DNA: TGTGCCAGCAGCCAGAGGGGTTACGCAGATACGCAGTATTTT; CDR3 protein: CASSQRGYADTQYF
V gene: TRBV29-1; clone size: NA; J gene: TRBJ2-3; D gene: NA; CDR3 DNA: TGCAGCCTTTCCTTTAACACAGATACGCAGTATTTT; CDR3 protein: CSLSFNTDTQYF
V gene: TRBV7-9; clone size: NA; J gene: TRBJ1-3; D gene: NA; CDR3 DNA: TGTGCCAGCAGCTTACAAGTTGGCTTATTGGCTGGAAACACCATATATTTT; CDR3 protein: CASSLQVGLLAGNTIYF
V gene: TRBV6-1; clone size: NA; J gene: TRBJ1-4; D gene: NA; CDR3 DNA: TGTGCCAGCAGTGAAGGGAGACCGGCAGCAACTAATGAAAAACTGTTTTTT; CDR3 protein: CASSEGRPAATNEKLFF
V gene: TRBV4-2; clone size: few; J gene: TRBJ1-4; D gene: NA; CDR3 DNA: TGTGCCAGCAGCCCCTATAATGAAAAACTGTTTTTT; CDR3 protein: CASSPYNEKLFF
V gene: TRBV29-1; clone size: NA; J gene: TRBJ2-1; D gene: NA; CDR3 DNA: TGCAGCGTTGGGGGAGGGACAGTCTCCTACAATGAGCAGTTCTTC; CDR3 protein: CSVGGGTVSYNEQFF
V gene: TRBV19; clone size: NA; J gene: TRBJ2-2; D gene: TRBD1; CDR3 DNA: TGTGCCAGTACCACGACAGGGGTCTACACCGGGGAGCTGTTTTTT; CDR3 protein: CASTTTGVYTGELFF
V gene: TRBV27; clone size: NA; J gene: TRBJ2-7; D gene: TRBD2; CDR3 DNA: TGTGCCAGCCGCTCTGCCCCTAGCGGGTCCTCCTACGAGCAGTACTTC; CDR3 protein: CASRSAPSGSSYEQYF
V gene: TRBV7-9; clone size: few; J gene: TRBJ1-4; D gene: NA; CDR3 DNA: TGTGCCAGCAGGGGGGATAGTGAAAAACTGTTTTTT; CDR3 protein: CASRGDSEKLFF
V gene: TRBV20-1; clone size: NA; J gene: TRBJ2-1; D gene: TRBD1; CDR3 DNA: TGCAGTTCGGGGACAGCGGAGAATGAGCAGTTCTTC; CDR3 protein: CSSGTAENEQFF
V gene: TRBV15; clone size: many; J gene: TRBJ2-3; D gene: NA; CDR3 DNA: TGTGCCACCAGCAGACTGGCCGAGCGGGCGAGCACAGATACGCAGTATTTT; CDR3 protein: CATSRLAERASTDTQYF
V gene: TRBV27; clone size: few; J gene: TRBJ1-4; D gene: NA; CDR3 DNA: TGTGCCAGCAGCAACCAGGGGAGTGGTGAAAAACTGTTTTTT; CDR3 protein: CASSNQGSGEKLFF
V gene: TRBV14; clone size: few; J gene: TRBJ2-3; D gene: TRBD2; CDR3 DNA: TGTGCCAGCAGCCGGCGAGCGGGAGAGGCAGATACGCAGTATTTT; CDR3 protein: CASSRRAGEADTQYF
V gene: TRBV10-2; clone size: few; J gene: TRBJ1-1; D gene: NA; CDR3 DNA: TGCGCCAGCTTAGGCCACAATCGGGGCACTGAAGCTTTCTTT; CDR3 protein: CASLGHNRGTEAFF
V gene: TRBV12-3/TRBV12-4; clone size: many; J gene: TRBJ1-1; D gene: NA; CDR3 DNA: TGTGCCAGCAGCCATACCACGAGCCGGGACAAGAACACTGAAGCTTTCTTT; CDR3 protein: CASSHTTSRDKNTEAFF
V gene: TRBV11-2; clone size: few; J gene: TRBJ2-1; D gene: NA; CDR3 DNA: TGTGCCAGCAGCTTATGGTCCGCTTCGGAGCAGTTCTTC; CDR3 protein: CASSLWSASEQFF
V gene: TRBV24-1; clone size: NA; J gene: TRBJ1-5; D gene: NA; CDR3 DNA: TGTGCCACCAGTGATTTGGGGGATTCTAAGCCCCAGCATTTT; CDR3 protein: CATSDLGDSKPQHF
V gene: TRBV12-3/TRBV12-4; clone size: many; J gene: TRBJ2-6; D gene: NA; CDR3 DNA: TGTGCCAGCAGTTATCCTGGCTCTGGGGCCAACGTCCTGACTTTC; CDR3 protein: CASSYPGSGANVLTF
V gene: TRBV29-1; clone size: few; J gene: TRBJ2-5; D gene: NA; CDR3 DNA: TGCAGCGTTGGAGTAACGACCCAGTACTTC; CDR3 protein: CSVGVTTQYF
V gene: TRBV6-5; clone size: many; J gene: TRBJ2-7; D gene: NA; CDR3 DNA: TGTGCCAGCAGTTACTCGTGGCAGAACTACGAGCAGTACTTC; CDR3 protein: CASSYSWQNYEQYF
V gene: TRBV11-1; clone size: few; J gene: TRBJ2-1; D gene: NA; CDR3 DNA: TGTGCCAGCAGCCGGCAACAGGTTTACAATGAGCAGTTCTTC; CDR3 protein: CASSRQQVYNEQFF
V gene: TRBV5-1; clone size: NA; J gene: TRBJ2-3; D gene: NA; CDR3 DNA: TGCGCCAGCAGCCAGGACAGTAGACCAGATACGCAGTATTTT; CDR3 protein: CASSQDSRPDTQYF
V gene: TRBV21-1; clone size: many; J gene: TRBJ2-7; D gene: NA; CDR3 DNA: TGTGCCAGCAGCAAATGGATTATAAAGGCCTGGGCGTCCTACGAGCAGTACTTC; CDR3 protein: CASSKWIIKAWASYEQYF
V gene: TRBV6-2/TRBV6-3; clone size: NA; J gene: TRBJ2-5; D gene: TRBD2; CDR3 DNA: TGTGCCAGCAGTTACCTCGGGAGGGAGACCCAGTACTTC; CDR3 protein: CASSYLGRETQYF
V gene: TRBV2; clone size: few; J gene: TRBJ2-1; D gene: TRBD2; CDR3 DNA: TGTGCCAGCCGCCGCCTAGGCGGGAGTGATGAGCAGTTCTTC; CDR3 protein: CASRRLGGSDEQFF
V gene: TRBV12-3/TRBV12-4; clone size: few; J gene: TRBJ1-6; D gene: TRBD1; CDR3 DNA: TGTGCCAGCACCCTGCGACAGGGTGTCTTTAATTCACCCCTCCACTTT; CDR3 protein: CASTLRQGVFNSPLHF
V gene: TRBV29-1; clone size: few; J gene: TRBJ2-5; D gene: NA; CDR3 DNA: TGCAGCGCCCTCCCCTCCCCCGAGGTGGAGACCCAGTACTTC; CDR3 protein: CSALPSPEVETQYF
V gene: TRBV30; clone size: NA; J gene: TRBJ1-2; D gene: TRBD1; CDR3 DNA: TGTGTCTGGAAATACAGGGGCTATGGCTACACCTTC; CDR3 protein: CVWKYRGYGYTF
V gene: TRBV6-5; clone size: NA; J gene: TRBJ2-3; D gene: TRBD1; CDR3 DNA: TGTGCCAGCAGTTACTCCGGGACAGGGACCACGCAGTATTTT; CDR3 protein: CASSYSGTGTTQYF
V gene: TRBV10-3; clone size: NA; J gene: TRBJ1-2; D gene: NA; CDR3 DNA: TGTGCCATCAGTGAGGGGGCCTCTGGCTATGGCTACACCTTC; CDR3 protein: CAISEGASGYGYTF